This TCR beta chain was captured by sequencing in a study of cytotoxic CD8 clonotypes in ibrutinib-treated CLL. Study background: Responses comprised around 24 partial and 2 complete; at median around 72 months, approximately 15 remained remitted and around twelve progressed. Investigators collected response samples after a median about 12 months of treatment, range 6 to 36. Mean yields were about 280,000 productive templates and roughly 94,000 productive rearrangements per sample. General observations from the study: Clonality, elevated at ibrutinib response, dropped back toward baseline at progression.

A note on this clone: What it binds is not known.

Assay: immunoSEQ multiplex PCR; the TCRdb copy retains only in-frame clones and omits some. Of about 200,000 clones listed, 70% were seen once; the top ten hold more than 4.5%. The source is a human donor with chronic lymphocytic leukemia. The input for sequencing was PBMCs, taken after 12 months of ibrutinib treatment.

As DNA, the CDR3 is TGTGCCAGCAGCGCAGGGACAGGCTCTGGGGCCAACGTCCTGACTTTC. Residues: CASSAGTGSGANVLTF. V is TRBV5-8 and J is TRBJ2-6, with 8 bases matching TRBD1. Trimming at V came to 4 bases and at J to 0 bases, leaving 3 bases not matched to a gene. CDR1 and CDR2 (germline): SGHTS, YDEGEE. CDR3 length equals 16 residues.